The 20 T cell receptor beta chains below come from one sample, sequenced in a study of identical twins. TCRdb recomputed calls from the 5' RACE reads with MiXCR, one row per CDR3 protein. This table has about 460,000 distinct CDR3 sequences, 14% appearing once. These same records also appear under a second study, on yellow fever vaccine responses in identical twins.

The sample taken for sequencing was CD4+ T cells sorted from blood. Every receptor here comes from a woman under 30 in good health.

This clonotype was seen a single time. This chain joins TRBV18 and TRBJ2-3; D uncertain. The CDR3 contains 14 residues. V lost 6 bases, J lost 0 bases, and 10 bases lay in between. Germline V gene data show CDR1 as KGHSH and CDR2 as LQKENI. The DNA for the CDR3 is TGTGCCAGCTCTCCAACCCCTAGCACAGATACGCAGTATTTT. It is translated as CASSPTPSTDTQYF.

The rearrangement uses TRBV11-3 and TRBJ1-6, with D possibly being TRBD1 (5 bases). The V end lost 4 bases, the J end lost 8 bases, and 9 bases lay between the germline ends. Germline lookup yields CDR1 SGHNT and CDR2 YENEEA. This CDR3 is built from 13 residues. This CDR3 is CASSSGNDSPLHF. The CDR3 DNA reads as TGTGCCAGCAGCTCAGGGAATGATTCACCCCTCCACTTT. The full variable domain, with the rest looked up from reference TRBV11-3 and TRBJ1-6, is EAGVVQSPRYKIIEKKQPVAFWCNPISGHNTLYWYLQNLGQGPELLIRYENEEAVDDSQLPKDRFSAERLKGVDSTLKIQPAELGDSAVYLCASSSGNDSPLHFGNGTRLTVT.

A few counts support this clonotype. The chain recombines TRBV4-2 with TRBJ1-1, with D hard to call. V was pared by 4 bases and J by 5 bases, with 14 bases between. The germline CDR1 and CDR2 sequences are LGHNA and YNFKEQ. The CDR3 loop spans 14 amino acids. The CDR3 DNA is TGTGCCAGCAGCCGAGAGTTAGTAGGGACTGAAGCTTTCTTT. Amino acids: CASSRELVGTEAFF.

This clonotype was counted between two and nine times. The chain has TRBV14 and TRBJ2-1, with a possible D match to TRBD1 (5 bases). The CDR3 length is 14 residues. Per germline, CDR1 SGHDN and CDR2 FVKESK. V dropped 0 bases and J dropped 8 bases, with 11 bases sitting between them. The CDR3 region is CASSQDLQGHEQFF. The DNA of the CDR3 is TGTGCCAGCAGCCAAGACCTCCAGGGCCATGAGCAGTTCTTC.

V and J are TRBV5-6 and TRBJ2-7; weak D call: TRBD1 (5 bases). V gave up 4 bases and J gave up 0 bases, with 20 bases separating them. The CDR3 spans 17 residues. Per germline, CDR1 SGHDT and CDR2 YYEEEE. CDR3 loop: CASSMGRGASFSYEQYF. The DNA of the CDR3 is TGTGCCAGCAGCATGGGGCGCGGAGCGTCATTCTCCTACGAGCAGTACTTC.

This clonotype was seen more than once but under ten times. V and J are TRBV7-2 and TRBJ2-6; D gene uncertain. CDR3 length: 18 amino acids. V was pared by 2 bases and J by 0 bases, with 14 bases between. Germline lookup yields CDR1 SGHTA and CDR2 FQGNSA. The CDR3, as DNA: TGTGCCAGCAGCTTACCGCGGTCTCCTTTCTCTGGGGCCAACGTCCTGACTTTC. Its translation: CASSLPRSPFSGANVLTF.

V and J are TRBV4-3 and TRBJ2-3, with no clear D. Germline CDR1 and CDR2: LGHNA and YSLEER. V gave up 1 base and J gave up 1 base, with 12 bases separating them. The CDR3 has 16 amino acids. CDR3 nucleotides: TGCGCCAGCAGCCAAGTGGCAGGTATTGGCACAGATACGCAGTATTTT. Encoded protein: CASSQVAGIGTDTQYF.

There are many counts of this clonotype. This rearrangement joins TRBV5-6 to TRBJ1-1, with a possible D match to TRBD1 (5 bases). Germline V CDR1 and CDR2: SGHDT, YYEEEE. V lost 3 bases, J lost 8 bases, and 11 bases lay in between. This CDR3 has 12 residues. CDR3 amino acids: CASSWGTDEAFF. The CDR3 bases are TGTGCCAGCAGCTGGGGGACCGACGAAGCTTTCTTT.

This clonotype has at least ten counts. The chain is built from TRBV12-3 or TRBV12-4 and TRBJ1-5, with 7 bases matching TRBD1. With V trimmed by 3 bases and J by 5 bases, 10 bases remained unmatched. The CDR3 loop spans 16 amino acids. The CDR3 here is CASSFKRQGPDQPQHF. For the CDR3, the DNA is TGTGCCAGCAGTTTTAAGAGACAGGGACCTGATCAGCCCCAGCATTTT.

This clonotype was found a few times. The chain joins TRBV7-2 to TRBJ2-1; D remains ambiguous. The germline V gene has CDR1 SGHTA and CDR2 FQGNSA. V was trimmed by 6 bases and J by 6 bases, leaving 12 bases between them. This CDR3 region has 13 residues. The CDR3 coding sequence is TGTGCCAGCAGACCCACATGGGCCAATGAGCAGTTCTTC. This gives the protein CASRPTWANEQFF.

The chain employs TRBV16 and TRBJ2-1, with a weak D call TRBD1 (6 bases). The V end lost 7 bases, the J end lost 7 bases, and 14 bases lay between the germline ends. CDR1 is KGHSY, CDR2 FQNENV, per germline. The CDR3 length is 13 residues. The CDR3 sequence: CASTQVQGNEQFF. The CDR3 nucleotides read TGTGCCAGCACCCAGGTCCAGGGGAATGAGCAGTTCTTC.

The chain employs TRBV3-1 and TRBJ2-2, with 9 bases identical to TRBD2. J lost 5 bases, V lost 4 bases, and 8 bases had no gene match. CDR1 and CDR2 (germline): LGHDT, YNNKEL (reference sequence). CDR3 length: 16 residues. The CDR3 loop reads CASSPTAGGYTGELFF. The CDR3, as DNA: TGTGCCAGCAGCCCCACAGCGGGAGGTTATACCGGGGAGCTGTTTTTT.

DNA for the CDR3: TGTGCCAGCTCACCATCAGTCGAAGGGCAGCCCCAGCATTTT. Protein: CASSPSVEGQPQHF. The chain has TRBV18 and TRBJ1-5; D not resolved. The CDR3 has 14 residues. From germline, CDR1 is KGHSH and CDR2 LQKENI. V was shortened by 2 bases and J by 7 bases, with 12 bases between the two germline ends.

The rearrangement uses TRBV25-1 and TRBJ2-7, with no clear D. Deletions cut 0 bases from V and 0 bases from J, with 6 bases between. The V gene's germline CDR1 is MGHDK and CDR2 SYGVNS. The length of the CDR3 is 14 residues. This CDR3 is CASSEYPSSYEQYF. CDR3 sequence (DNA): TGTGCCAGCAGTGAATACCCGAGCTCCTACGAGCAGTACTTC.

This clonotype was seen more than once but under ten times. The rearrangement uses TRBV3-1 and TRBJ2-5; D ambiguous. V lost 7 bases, J lost 9 bases, and 18 bases lay in between. The CDR3 has 13 residues. Looked up from germline, CDR1 is LGHDT and CDR2 is YNNKEL (reference sequence). The CDR3 sequence is CASKGGNVLAQYF. The CDR3 nucleotides are TGTGCCAGCAAGGGCGGAAACGTCTTGGCCCAGTACTTC.

The rearrangement uses TRBV5-1 and TRBJ2-7; tentative D call: TRBD2 (5 bases). Germline V lookup: CDR1 SGHRS, CDR2 YFSETQ. This CDR3 contains 13 residues. Trimming took off 7 bases at V and 4 bases at J, with 15 bases between the two ends. The CDR3, as DNA: TGCGCCAGCCGTCCCGCTTCGGGGTACGAGCAGTACTTC. Translated: CASRPASGYEQYF.

This clonotype has only a few counts. V gene TRBV29-1 combines with J gene TRBJ2-3; 9 bases align to TRBD2. Unmatched junction bases numbered 12, after V lost 7 bases and J lost 1 base. The CDR3 has 16 amino acids. Germline V gives CDR1 SQVTM, CDR2 ANQGSEA. CDR3 DNA sequence: TGCAGCGCCATAATAGGGACTAGCCCCGGCACAGATACGCAGTATTTT. Amino acids: CSAIIGTSPGTDTQYF.

This clonotype has only a few counts. The rearrangement links TRBV29-1 to TRBJ2-7; possible D gene TRBD1, 6 bases. Trimming removed 7 bases at V and 3 bases at J, with 13 bases between. The CDR3 sequence is 12 residues long. The germline V gene has CDR1 SQVTM and CDR2 ANQGSEA. CDR3 amino acids: CSALTGDYEQYF. Here the CDR3 DNA reads TGCAGCGCGCTGACAGGAGACTACGAGCAGTACTTC.

The chain is built from TRBV3-1 and TRBJ2-7; possibly TRBD1 for D (6 bases). CDR3 length: 14 residues. The germline CDR1 and CDR2 sequences are LGHDT and YNNKEL (reference sequence). V was pared by 1 base and J by 3 bases, with 10 bases between. This chain's CDR3 is CASSQGGRGYEQYF. For the CDR3, the DNA is TGTGCCAGCAGCCAAGGGGGCAGGGGCTACGAGCAGTACTTC.

V gene TRBV6-6 combines with J gene TRBJ1-6; D is perhaps TRBD1 (6 bases). V shed 6 bases and J shed 13 bases, with 13 bases lying between them. This CDR3 is built from 12 residues. Germline values: CDR1 MNHNY, CDR2 SVGAGI (reference sequence). The CDR3 region is CASSTEGVPLHF. Written as DNA, the CDR3 is TGTGCCAGCAGCACTGAGGGGGTTCCCCTCCACTTT.